The present T cell receptor beta chain was sequenced within a study of blood T cell repertoires in COVID-19. Study as a whole: The United States, Italy and Spain were the sources of the acute and convalescent COVID-19 samples. Sources were T cells, B-cell-depleted T cells, or PBMCs; the material itself was cDNA or gDNA.

The CDR3 extends over 19 amino acids. J gave up 5 bases and V 3 bases, and 18 bases lay outside the gene matches. Germline assignment: CDR1 MNHEY and CDR2 SMNVEV (reference sequence). Original analysis: Cell counts per sample came from amplifying reference gene primers. Clones were sequenced by immunoSEQ multiplex PCR, and TCRdb holds only the in-frame ones, with some missing. The DNA was the basis for D and trimming; V, J and clone size are from that table. The sample includes 61,000 or so clones, roughly 90% of them seen just once. The sample taken for sequencing was peripheral blood. The J gene is TRBJ2-3, the V gene TRBV27, with 9 bases that match TRBD2. The TCR originated in a woman aged 45-60 years with active or convalescent COVID-19. This chain's CDR3 is CASSFHEMTGGRAEDTQYF. DNA of the CDR3: TGTGCCAGCAGTTTTCACGAGATGACGGGCGGGAGGGCCGAAGATACGCAGTATTTT.